This T cell receptor beta chain originates from a study of T cell responses to AZD1222 COVID-19 vaccine. General study findings and limits: Researchers report vaccine-associated CD4 TCRs spanning spike, with dominance at 160-218 and 743-854.

The CDR3 is 20 amino acids. Per the germline V gene, CDR1 is SNHLY and CDR2 is FYNNEI. V lost 8 bases, J lost 0 bases, and 15 bases stayed unmatched. The sample holds one count of this clone. Its target is not known. Repertoires were generated with immunoSEQ multiplex PCR, while TCRdb's copy carries only in-frame clones and drops some. This table holds 120,000 or so clones, 90% found once. The source of this sequence is an adult in good health. The V and J genes are TRBV2 and TRBJ2-6, with TRBD1 matching 11 bases. The sample was peripheral blood, taken on day 0 of MenACWY control vaccination. The CDR3 nucleotides are TGTGCCAGCGGCGAATGGGGAACCGGGACAGGGGGCTCTGGGGCCAACGTCCTGACTTTC. Its protein is CASGEWGTGTGGSGANVLTF.